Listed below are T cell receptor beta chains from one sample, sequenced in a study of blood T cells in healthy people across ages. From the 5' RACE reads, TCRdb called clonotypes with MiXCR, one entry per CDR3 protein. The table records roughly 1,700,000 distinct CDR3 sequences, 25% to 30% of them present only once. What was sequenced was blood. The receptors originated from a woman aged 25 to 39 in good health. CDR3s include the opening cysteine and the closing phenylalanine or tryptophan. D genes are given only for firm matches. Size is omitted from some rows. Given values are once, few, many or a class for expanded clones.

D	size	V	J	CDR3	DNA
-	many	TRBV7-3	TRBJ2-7	CASSLTIGVEQYF	TGTGCCAGCAGCTTAACGATCGGGGTTGAGCAGTACTTC
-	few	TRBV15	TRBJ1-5	CATSERKGPSEPQHF	TGTGCCACCAGCGAAAGAAAGGGGCCGTCGGAGCCCCAGCATTTT
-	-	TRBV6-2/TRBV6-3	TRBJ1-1	CASRGPYTEAFF	TGTGCCAGCAGAGGGCCATACACTGAAGCTTTCTTT
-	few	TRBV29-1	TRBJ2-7	CSVEDRGLPYF	TGCAGCGTTGAAGATCGGGGGCTGCCGTACTTC
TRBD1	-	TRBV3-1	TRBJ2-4	CASSPNQGDIQYF	TGTGCCAGCAGCCCGAATCAGGGGGACATTCAGTACTTC
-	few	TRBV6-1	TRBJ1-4	CASSSRAPEKLFF	TGTGCCAGCAGTAGCCGGGCCCCGGAAAAACTGTTTTTT
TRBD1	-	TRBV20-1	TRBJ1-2	CSTPQGAVGGYTF	TGCAGTACTCCACAGGGGGCTGTGGGTGGCTACACCTTC
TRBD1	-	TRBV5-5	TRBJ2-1	CASSWSQGARDEQFF	TGTGCCAGCAGCTGGTCCCAGGGGGCGCGGGATGAGCAGTTCTTC
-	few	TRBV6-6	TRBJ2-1	CASSIRSGNEQFF	TGTGCCAGCAGTATCCGTAGCGGCAATGAGCAGTTCTTC
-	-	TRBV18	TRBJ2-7	CTSSPRNRTGSDEQYF	TGTACCAGCTCACCACGCAACCGGACGGGAAGTGACGAGCAGTACTTC
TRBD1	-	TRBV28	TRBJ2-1	CASKTQGAVAYNEQFF	TGTGCCAGCAAAACCCAGGGGGCGGTCGCCTACAATGAGCAGTTCTTC
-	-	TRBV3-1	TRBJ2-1	CASSQRGSDEQFF	TGTGCCAGCAGCCAGAGGGGCTCGGATGAGCAGTTCTTC
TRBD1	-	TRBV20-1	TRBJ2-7	CSARPNRDRIYEQYF	TGCAGTGCTAGGCCCAACCGGGACAGGATCTACGAGCAGTACTTC
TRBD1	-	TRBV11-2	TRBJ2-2	CASSTHRGSTGELFF	TGTGCCAGCAGCACCCACAGGGGAAGCACCGGGGAGCTGTTTTTT
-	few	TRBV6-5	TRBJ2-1	CASRVAEPYNEQFF	TGTGCCAGCAGAGTAGCGGAACCCTACAATGAGCAGTTCTTC
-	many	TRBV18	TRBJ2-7	CASSRQGNYEQYF	TGTGCCAGCAGCCGGCAGGGGAACTACGAGCAGTACTTC